The 16 T cell receptor beta chains listed next were all sequenced from one sample in a study of cytomegalovirus exposure and HLA in healthy donors. Profiling relied on immunoSEQ multiplex PCR, and the TCRdb table lists in-frame clones only, not all of them. The table has around 74,000 clones, around four fifths seen once. The sample comprised PBMCs. The origin of the receptors is a man aged 25 to 40 in good health and CMV-seronegative.

This clone has just one count. J is TRBJ2-5 and V is TRBV7-2; maybe TRBD2 (6 bases). The V end lost 3 bases, the J end lost 3 bases, and 8 bases lay between the germline ends. CDR1 and CDR2 (germline): SGHTA, FQGNSA. This CDR3 contains 13 residues. As DNA, the CDR3 is TGTGCCAGCAGCTTGGCGGGGAAAGAGACCCAGTACTTC. It encodes CASSLAGKETQYF.

Here the CDR3 DNA reads TGTGCCAGCAGCCAGGGCCAGACAGGCGACCCCGCCGAGCAGTACTTC. Its translation: CASSQGQTGDPAEQYF. The V and J genes are TRBV4-2 and TRBJ2-7, with a weak D call TRBD1 (6 bases). V dropped 3 bases and J dropped 6 bases, with 21 bases sitting between them. The CDR3 loop spans 16 amino acids. The germline V gene encodes CDR1 LGHNA and CDR2 YNFKEQ.

CDR3 DNA sequence: TGTGCCAGCTCACCACCGGTATCTTCCGGGAACTATGGCTACACCTTC. Protein product: CASSPPVSSGNYGYTF. The genes are TRBV18 and TRBJ1-2; unclear D gene. Germline V gene sequence: CDR1 KGHSH, CDR2 LQKENI. The CDR3 runs to 16 residues. The V end was cut by 0 bases, the J end by 2 bases, with 13 bases between.

The chain employs TRBV6-5 and TRBJ2-4, with TRBD1 matching 9 bases. The germline V gene has CDR1 MNHEY and CDR2 SVGAGI. This CDR3 comprises 15 residues. J gave up 6 bases and V 6 bases, and 9 bases lay outside the gene matches. CDR3 DNA: TGTGCCAGCAGGTCCGGCACAGGGGGCTCAAACATTCAGTACTTC. Translating gives CASRSGTGGSNIQYF.

In its sample, this clone was seen once. The chain uses TRBV5-1 and TRBJ2-7, with D possibly matching TRBD2 (6 bases). From germline, CDR1 is SGHRS and CDR2 YFSETQ. The CDR3 extends over 13 amino acids. V was trimmed by 5 bases and J by 6 bases, leaving 15 bases between them. The DNA of the CDR3 is TGCGCCAGCAGGCCCGGGGGTCGGGGCGAGCAGTACTTC. Residues: CASRPGGRGEQYF. The full variable domain, with the rest looked up from reference TRBV5-1 and TRBJ2-7, is KAGVTQTPRYLIKTRGQQVTLSCSPISGHRSVSWYQQTPGQGLQFLFEYFSETQRNKGNFPGRFSGRQFSNSRSEMNVSTLELGDSALYLCASRPGGRGEQYFGPGTRLTVT.

The chain is built from TRBV2 and TRBJ1-4; no clear D. This CDR3 region has 15 residues. Trimming stripped 3 bases from V and 1 base from J, with 9 bases between. Germline CDR1 is SNHLY and CDR2 is FYNNEI. The CDR3 region has the DNA TGTGCCAGCAGTGACGCACTAAGAACTAATGAAAAACTGTTTTTT. Translation: CASSDALRTNEKLFF.

This sequence joins TRBV5-1 and TRBJ1-5; D not certain. This CDR3 comprises 13 residues. V gave up 5 bases and J gave up 7 bases, with 13 bases separating them. Germline values: CDR1 SGHRS, CDR2 YFSETQ. Written as DNA, the CDR3 is TGCGCCAGCAGAATTGAGGTAGGCCAGCCCCAGCATTTT. It translates to CASRIEVGQPQHF.

The chain carries TRBV29-1 and TRBJ1-1, with 9 bases identical to TRBD1. In germline, CDR1 is SQVTM, CDR2 ANQGSEA. The V and J ends lost 5 bases and 5 bases, in that order; junction bases with no gene match: 15. The length of the CDR3 is 16 residues. CDR3 nucleotide sequence: TGCAGCGTTACCGGGACAGGGAAGGATACAGGGACTGAAGCTTTCTTT. Amino acids: CSVTGTGKDTGTEAFF.

This chain links TRBV4-1 with TRBJ2-1, with 8 bases that match TRBD2. CDR3 length: 18 residues. CDR1 MGHRA and CDR2 YSYEKL come from the germline V gene. V lost 4 bases and J lost 4; bases outside the gene matches: 15. The CDR3 bases are TGCGCCAGCAGCCCTTCCCTTAGCGGGACCAGGAGATACAATGAGCAGTTCTTC. It encodes CASSPSLSGTRRYNEQFF.

CDR3 protein: CAWSARLDSYNEQFF. The CDR3 region has the DNA TGTGCCTGGAGTGCAAGACTTGACTCCTACAATGAGCAGTTCTTC. The genes are TRBV30 and TRBJ2-1; no clear D gene. Germline V CDR1 and CDR2: GTSNPN, SVGIG (reference sequence). This CDR3 region has 15 residues. Trimming shortened V by 1 base and J by 0 bases, and 10 bases separated the two germline ends.

In its sample, this clone was seen once. The V gene is TRBV9, the J gene TRBJ1-4; D is possibly TRBD1 (5 bases). The germline V and J ends were trimmed by 1 base and 0 bases, with 7 bases remaining between them. The CDR3 runs 15 residues. From germline, CDR1 is SGDLS and CDR2 YYNGEE. CDR3 nucleotide sequence: TGTGCCAGCAGCGTAACAGGTTCAACTAATGAAAAACTGTTTTTT. This sequence encodes CASSVTGSTNEKLFF.

This clone was seen a single time. This chain connects TRBV15 to TRBJ2-2; the D gene is possibly TRBD2 (7 bases). The V gene's germline CDR1 is LNHNV and CDR2 YYDKDF (reference sequence). The length of the CDR3 is 17 residues. The ends were cut back, 3 bases at V and 6 bases at J, with 20 bases in the middle. The CDR3 region is CATSRAGRGVVAGELFF. Here the CDR3 DNA reads TGTGCCACCAGCAGGGCGGGGAGGGGGGTTGTTGCCGGGGAGCTGTTTTTT.

The chain combines TRBV6-5 with TRBJ2-7; 10 positions match TRBD1. Trimming at V came to 4 bases and at J to 8 bases, leaving 11 bases not matched to a gene. The germline gives CDR1 MNHEY, CDR2 SVGAGI. CDR3 length: 15 residues. The CDR3 bases are TGTGCCAGCAGTTCGGGACAGGGGTTCCGGGCCAAGCAGTACGTC. Protein product: CASSSGQGFRAKQYV.

The chain joins TRBV5-4 to TRBJ2-1, with 15 positions matching TRBD2. The CDR3 is made up of 17 amino acids. Trimming took 4 bases from V and 4 from J; bases not matched to a gene: 6. Per germline, CDR1 SGHNT and CDR2 YYREEE (reference sequence). CDR3 amino acids: CASSRPGLAGGYNEQFF. CDR3 nucleotide sequence: TGTGCCAGCAGCAGGCCGGGACTAGCGGGAGGATACAATGAGCAGTTCTTC.

The chain combines TRBV7-6 with TRBJ2-5; D remains ambiguous. The germline V and J ends were trimmed by 3 bases and 0 bases, with 5 bases remaining between them. CDR3 length: 13 amino acids. Germline loops: CDR1 SGHVS, CDR2 FNYEAQ. DNA of the CDR3: TGTGCCAGCAGCTTTACACACCAAGAGACCCAGTACTTC. Its translation: CASSFTHQETQYF. The variable domain in full, completed from reference TRBV7-6 and TRBJ2-5, reads GAGVSQSPRYKVTKRGQDVALRCDPISGHVSLYWYRQALGQGPEFLTYFNYEAQQDKSGLPNDRFSAERPEGSISTLTIQRTEQRDSAMYRCASSFTHQETQYFGPGTRLLVL.

V is TRBV6-6 and J is TRBJ2-7, with 7 nucleotides matching TRBD1. The CDR3 extends over 13 amino acids. V was pared by 4 bases and J by 3 bases, with 3 bases of the junction left unmatched. Germline CDR1 is MNHNY and CDR2 is SVGAGI (reference sequence). The CDR3 DNA reads TGTGCCAGCAGTTGGGGACAGCTCTACGAGCAGTACTTC. Translating it yields CASSWGQLYEQYF.